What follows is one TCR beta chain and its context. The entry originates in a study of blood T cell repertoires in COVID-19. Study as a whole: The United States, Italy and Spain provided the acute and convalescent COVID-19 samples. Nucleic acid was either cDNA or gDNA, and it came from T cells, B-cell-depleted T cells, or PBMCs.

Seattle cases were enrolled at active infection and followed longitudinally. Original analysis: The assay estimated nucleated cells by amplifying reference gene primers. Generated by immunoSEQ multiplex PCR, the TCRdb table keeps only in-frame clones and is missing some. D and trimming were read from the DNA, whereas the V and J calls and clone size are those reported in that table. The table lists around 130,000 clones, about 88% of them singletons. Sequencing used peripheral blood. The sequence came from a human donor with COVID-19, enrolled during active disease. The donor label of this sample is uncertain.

CDR3 sequence (DNA): TGCGCCAGCAGTGACAGGGGCGAAGCTTTCTTT. Translation: CASSDRGEAFF. The J gene is TRBJ1-1, the V gene TRBV10-2, with D possibly being TRBD1 (6 bases). Deletions cut 3 bases from V and 8 bases from J, with 7 bases between. The germline V gene has CDR1 WSHSY and CDR2 SAAADI. The CDR3 is made up of 11 amino acids.